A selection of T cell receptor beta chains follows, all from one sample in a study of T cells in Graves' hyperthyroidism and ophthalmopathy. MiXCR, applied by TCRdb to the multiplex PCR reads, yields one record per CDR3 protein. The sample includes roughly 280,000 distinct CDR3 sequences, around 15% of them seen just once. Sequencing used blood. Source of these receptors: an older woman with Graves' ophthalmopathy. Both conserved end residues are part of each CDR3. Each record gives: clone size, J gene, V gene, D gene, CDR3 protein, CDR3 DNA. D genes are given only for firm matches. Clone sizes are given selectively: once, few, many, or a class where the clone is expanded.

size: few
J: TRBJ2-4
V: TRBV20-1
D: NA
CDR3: CSGVGEVSKNIQYF
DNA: TGCAGTGGGGTCGGGGAAGTCTCCAAAAACATTCAGTACTTC

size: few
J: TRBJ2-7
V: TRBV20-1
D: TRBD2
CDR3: CSAGGGGFYEQYF
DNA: TGCAGTGCCGGCGGGGGAGGGTTCTACGAGCAGTACTTC

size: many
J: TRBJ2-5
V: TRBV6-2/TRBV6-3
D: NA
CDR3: CASSYPGDYQETQYF
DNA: TGTGCCAGCAGTTATCCGGGGGACTACCAAGAGACCCAGTACTTC

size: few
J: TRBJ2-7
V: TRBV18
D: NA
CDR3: CASSPTGPSREQYF
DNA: TGTGCCAGCTCCCCCACCGGACCGAGTCGCGAGCAGTACTTC

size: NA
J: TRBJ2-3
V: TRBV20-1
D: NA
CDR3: CSATFFQEDTQYF
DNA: TGCAGTGCTACGTTTTTCCAGGAAGATACGCAGTATTTT

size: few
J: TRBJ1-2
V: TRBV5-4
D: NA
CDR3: CASSMGGDYGYTF
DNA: TGTGCCAGCAGCATGGGGGGGGACTATGGCTACACCTTC

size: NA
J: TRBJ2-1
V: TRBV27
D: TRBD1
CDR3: CASSGRGHNEQFF
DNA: TGTGCCAGCAGTGGCAGGGGGCACAATGAGCAGTTCTTC

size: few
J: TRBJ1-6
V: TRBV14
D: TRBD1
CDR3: CASSQDGSGGSPLHF
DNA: TGTGCCAGCAGCCAAGATGGTTCAGGGGGATCACCCCTCCACTTT

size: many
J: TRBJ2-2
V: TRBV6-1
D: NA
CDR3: CASSDRGASRTGELFF
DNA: TGTGCCAGCAGTGATCGGGGGGCGAGTCGCACCGGGGAGCTGTTTTTT

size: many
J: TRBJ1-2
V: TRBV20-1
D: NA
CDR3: CSAREEDSPNYGYTF
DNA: TGCAGTGCTAGAGAGGAGGACAGTCCGAACTATGGCTACACCTTC

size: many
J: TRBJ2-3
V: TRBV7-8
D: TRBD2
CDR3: CASSLVRGADTQYF
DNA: TGTGCCAGCAGCTTAGTCCGGGGGGCAGATACGCAGTATTTT

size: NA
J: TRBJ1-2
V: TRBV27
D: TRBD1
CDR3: CASSLSRPMTGGVNYGYTF
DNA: TGTGCCAGCAGTTTATCGAGGCCAATGACAGGGGGCGTCAACTATGGCTACACCTTC

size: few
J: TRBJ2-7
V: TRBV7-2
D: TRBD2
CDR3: CASSLAGLVLSSYEQYF
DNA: TGTGCCAGCAGCCTAGCGGGGCTAGTTCTTAGTTCCTACGAGCAGTACTTC

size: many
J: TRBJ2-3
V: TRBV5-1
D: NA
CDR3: CASSLLRDLSTDTQYF
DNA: TGCGCCAGCAGCTTGCTGCGCGACCTAAGCACAGATACGCAGTATTTT

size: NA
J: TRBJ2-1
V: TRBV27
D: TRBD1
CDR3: CASSSWDSYYEQFF
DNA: TGTGCCAGCAGTTCATGGGACAGTTACTACGAGCAGTTCTTC

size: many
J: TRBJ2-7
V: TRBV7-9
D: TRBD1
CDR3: CASSPGQGRHEQYF
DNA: TGTGCCAGCAGCCCGGGACAGGGTCGCCACGAGCAGTACTTC

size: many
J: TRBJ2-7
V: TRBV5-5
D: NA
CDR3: CASSGPGTRYEQYF
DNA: TGTGCCAGCAGCGGACCCGGGACTCGCTACGAGCAGTACTTC

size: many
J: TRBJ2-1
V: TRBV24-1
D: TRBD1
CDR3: CATSESGTGGDEQFF
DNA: TGTGCCACCAGTGAATCCGGGACAGGGGGCGATGAGCAGTTCTTC

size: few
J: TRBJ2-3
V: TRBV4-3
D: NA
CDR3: CASSQDQGTDTQYF
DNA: TGCGCCAGCAGCCAAGACCAGGGCACAGATACGCAGTATTTT

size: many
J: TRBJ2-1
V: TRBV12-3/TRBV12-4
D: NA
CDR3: CASSWTHRVSILDEQFF
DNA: TGTGCCAGCAGTTGGACCCACCGGGTCTCGATACTGGATGAGCAGTTCTTC

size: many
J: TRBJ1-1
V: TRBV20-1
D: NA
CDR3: CSARWGGDTEAFF
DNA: TGCAGTGCTAGATGGGGAGGGGACACTGAAGCTTTCTTT

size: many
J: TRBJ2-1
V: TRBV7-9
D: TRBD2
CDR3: CASSLYQGTRSVAYNEQFF
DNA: TGTGCCAGCAGCTTATACCAGGGGACTAGGTCGGTTGCCTACAATGAGCAGTTCTTC

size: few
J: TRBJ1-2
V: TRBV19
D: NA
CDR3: CASSIVGTYYGYTF
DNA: TGTGCCAGTAGTATAGTCGGGACATACTATGGCTACACCTTC

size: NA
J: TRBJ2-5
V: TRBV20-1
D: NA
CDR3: CSARPLRGSQETQYF
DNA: TGCAGTGCTAGACCCCTCAGGGGATCGCAAGAGACCCAGTACTTC

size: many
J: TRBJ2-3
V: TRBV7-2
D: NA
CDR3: CASSPGTSTDTQYF
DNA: TGTGCCAGCAGCCCAGGAACTAGCACAGATACGCAGTATTTT

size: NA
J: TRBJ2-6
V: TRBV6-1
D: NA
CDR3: CASSLQGRGSGANVLTF
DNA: TGTGCCAGCAGCTTACAGGGACGCGGCTCTGGGGCCAACGTCCTGACTTTC

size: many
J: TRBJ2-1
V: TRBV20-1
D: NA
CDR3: CSAVGPSSYNEQFF
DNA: TGCAGTGCGGTGGGGCCGAGCTCCTACAATGAGCAGTTCTTC

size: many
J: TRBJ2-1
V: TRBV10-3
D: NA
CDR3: CASKATGSDEQFF
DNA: TGTGCCAGCAAAGCCACAGGGTCCGATGAGCAGTTCTTC

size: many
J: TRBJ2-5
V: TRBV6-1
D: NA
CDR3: CASRKGRLQETQYF
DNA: TGTGCCAGCAGAAAGGGACGCCTCCAAGAGACCCAGTACTTC

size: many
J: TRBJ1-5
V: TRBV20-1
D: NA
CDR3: CSARRLGANRLWSGNQPQHF
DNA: TGCAGTGCTAGGCGTCTGGGAGCTAATCGACTTTGGTCTGGCAATCAGCCCCAGCATTTT

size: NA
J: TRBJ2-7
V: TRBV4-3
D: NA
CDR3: CASSQDIGRSYEQYF
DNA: TGCGCCAGCAGCCAAGATATAGGCAGATCCTACGAGCAGTACTTC

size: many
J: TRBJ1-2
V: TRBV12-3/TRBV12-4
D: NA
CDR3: CASSFGGPGYTF
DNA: TGTGCCAGCAGTTTCGGGGGCCCTGGCTACACCTTC

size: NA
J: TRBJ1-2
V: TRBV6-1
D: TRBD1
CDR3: CASSSNPGTGAGGNYGYTF
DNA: TGTGCCAGCAGTTCCAACCCCGGGACAGGGGCCGGGGGAAACTATGGCTACACCTTC

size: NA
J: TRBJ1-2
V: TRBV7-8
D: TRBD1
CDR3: CASSPPTDRGYGYTF
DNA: TGTGCCAGCAGCCCCCCAACAGACAGGGGCTATGGCTACACCTTC

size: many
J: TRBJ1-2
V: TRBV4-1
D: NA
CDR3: CASSLWDGYNYGYTF
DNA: TGCGCCAGCAGCCTTTGGGACGGATATAACTATGGCTACACCTTC

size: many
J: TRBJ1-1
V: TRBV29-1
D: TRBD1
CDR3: CSVGTGRGTEAFF
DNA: TGCAGCGTTGGGACAGGGAGGGGCACTGAAGCTTTCTTT

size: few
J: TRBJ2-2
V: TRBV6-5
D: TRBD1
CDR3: CASSYWGQLTGELFF
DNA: TGTGCCAGCAGTTACTGGGGACAGCTCACCGGGGAGCTGTTTTTT

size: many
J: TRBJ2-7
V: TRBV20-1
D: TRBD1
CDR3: CSANPTGLRLEQYF
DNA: TGCAGTGCTAATCCGACAGGGCTACGATTGGAGCAGTACTTC

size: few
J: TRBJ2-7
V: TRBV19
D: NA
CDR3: CASSYGRVTDYEQYF
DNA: TGTGCCAGTAGCTATGGCCGGGTGACCGACTACGAGCAGTACTTC

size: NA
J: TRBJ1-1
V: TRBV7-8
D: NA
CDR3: CASSPQVTGAATEAFF
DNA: TGTGCCAGCAGCCCACAGGTCACAGGTGCGGCAACTGAAGCTTTCTTT